Listed below are T cell receptor beta chains from one sample, sequenced in a study of T cells after yellow fever vaccination. TCRdb re-derived calls from the 5' RACE reads in MiXCR, one entry per CDR3 protein. The repertoire holds about 340,000 distinct CDR3 sequences, with around 12% as singletons. This specimen was CD4+ T cells sorted from PBMCs, taken 15 days after the yellow fever booster vaccination. All receptors come from a man aged 18-30 years who received the YFV17D yellow fever vaccine. CDR3s include the opening cysteine and the closing phenylalanine or tryptophan. Fields, in order: D gene, clone size, J gene, V gene, CDR3 DNA, CDR3 protein. The D gene is left open where the match is weak. Rows give clone size only sometimes, using once, few, many, or a class for an expanded clone.

d_call: .
clone_size: few
j_call: TRBJ1-3
v_call: TRBV5-5
cdr3_nt: TGTGCCAGCAGCTACAGCGGCTCTGGAAACACCATATATTTT
cdr3_aa: CASSYSGSGNTIYF

d_call: .
clone_size: .
j_call: TRBJ2-3
v_call: TRBV7-2
cdr3_nt: TGTGCCAGCAGCTTAATGAGCGGACCCAGCACAGATACGCAGTATTTT
cdr3_aa: CASSLMSGPSTDTQYF

d_call: .
clone_size: .
j_call: TRBJ2-5
v_call: TRBV10-3
cdr3_nt: TGTGCCATCAGTGGAGGAAGCGAGAAAGAGACCCAGTACTTC
cdr3_aa: CAISGGSEKETQYF

d_call: .
clone_size: few
j_call: TRBJ2-2
v_call: TRBV12-3/TRBV12-4
cdr3_nt: TGTGCCAGCAATCCAACTAGCACCGGGGAGCTGTTTTTT
cdr3_aa: CASNPTSTGELFF

d_call: .
clone_size: .
j_call: TRBJ2-1
v_call: TRBV5-4
cdr3_nt: TGTGCCAGCAGCTTCGACTCCTCGTACTACAATGAGCAGTTCTTC
cdr3_aa: CASSFDSSYYNEQFF

d_call: TRBD2
clone_size: few
j_call: TRBJ2-5
v_call: TRBV12-3/TRBV12-4
cdr3_nt: TGTGCCAGCAGGCGGGGGTACCAAGAGACCCAGTACTTC
cdr3_aa: CASRRGYQETQYF

d_call: .
clone_size: .
j_call: TRBJ1-5
v_call: TRBV29-1
cdr3_nt: TGCGGGGTCACGGCCGGCAATCAGCCCCAGCATTTT
cdr3_aa: CGVTAGNQPQHF

d_call: .
clone_size: few
j_call: TRBJ2-6
v_call: TRBV18
cdr3_nt: TGTGCCAGCTCACCTTCCCAGGGGACGGCTGGGGCCAACGTCCTGACTTTC
cdr3_aa: CASSPSQGTAGANVLTF

d_call: TRBD1
clone_size: .
j_call: TRBJ2-7
v_call: TRBV7-2
cdr3_nt: TGTGCCAGCAGCTTATCGAGGGGACAGGGGTTGAACGAGCAGTACTTC
cdr3_aa: CASSLSRGQGLNEQYF

d_call: TRBD1
clone_size: .
j_call: TRBJ2-3
v_call: TRBV18
cdr3_nt: TGTGCCAGCTCACCATCATCCGGGACAGGGTACACAGATACGCAGTATTTT
cdr3_aa: CASSPSSGTGYTDTQYF

d_call: TRBD1
clone_size: few
j_call: TRBJ2-7
v_call: TRBV2
cdr3_nt: TGTGCCAGCACCACGACAGGGATAATCTACGAGCAGTACTTC
cdr3_aa: CASTTTGIIYEQYF

d_call: TRBD1
clone_size: .
j_call: TRBJ2-1
v_call: TRBV7-2
cdr3_nt: TGTGCCAGCAGGTTCGCAGGGGGTGATGAGCAGTTCTTC
cdr3_aa: CASRFAGGDEQFF

d_call: .
clone_size: .
j_call: TRBJ1-1
v_call: TRBV6-5
cdr3_nt: TGTGCCAGCATTGGTTTGGGGCTCACTGAAGCTTTCTTT
cdr3_aa: CASIGLGLTEAFF

d_call: .
clone_size: .
j_call: TRBJ2-1
v_call: TRBV7-2
cdr3_nt: TGTGCCAGCATTGAGGGGGGGACGGGTTCCTACAATGAGCAGTTCTTC
cdr3_aa: CASIEGGTGSYNEQFF

d_call: .
clone_size: .
j_call: TRBJ2-3
v_call: TRBV6-5
cdr3_nt: TGTGCCAGCAACCCGACAGGGAGGACAGATACGCAGTATTTT
cdr3_aa: CASNPTGRTDTQYF

d_call: TRBD1
clone_size: .
j_call: TRBJ1-2
v_call: TRBV19
cdr3_nt: TGTGCCAGTAACAAGATGACAGGGACCTGGGATGGCTACACCTTC
cdr3_aa: CASNKMTGTWDGYTF

d_call: .
clone_size: .
j_call: TRBJ2-1
v_call: TRBV5-1
cdr3_nt: TGCGCCAGCAGCTTCGGGAGCTCCTACAATGAGCAGTTCTTC
cdr3_aa: CASSFGSSYNEQFF

d_call: TRBD2
clone_size: .
j_call: TRBJ2-2
v_call: TRBV30
cdr3_nt: TGTGCCTGGAGCCTAGCGGGGAGTGTCACCGGGGAGCTGTTTTTT
cdr3_aa: CAWSLAGSVTGELFF

d_call: .
clone_size: few
j_call: TRBJ2-2
v_call: TRBV4-3
cdr3_nt: TGCGCCAGCAGCCAAGGTTGGGCTGGGGAACAGGAGCTGTTTTTT
cdr3_aa: CASSQGWAGEQELFF

d_call: TRBD2
clone_size: few
j_call: TRBJ2-2
v_call: TRBV7-8
cdr3_nt: TGTGCCAGCAGTCTGTCAGCGGGGGCGAACACCGGGGAGCTGTTTTTT
cdr3_aa: CASSLSAGANTGELFF

d_call: TRBD2
clone_size: many
j_call: TRBJ2-1
v_call: TRBV4-3
cdr3_nt: TGCGCCAGCTCCGTAGCGGGGGGTCTCAATGAGCAGTTCTTC
cdr3_aa: CASSVAGGLNEQFF

d_call: .
clone_size: .
j_call: TRBJ2-1
v_call: TRBV12-5
cdr3_nt: TGTGCTAGTGGTTTGGAAACTAGTAGTGAGCAGTTCTTC
cdr3_aa: CASGLETSSEQFF

d_call: .
clone_size: .
j_call: TRBJ2-5
v_call: TRBV10-3
cdr3_nt: TGTGCCATCAGTAAAGAGCGCGCCTTGGAGACCCAGTACTTC
cdr3_aa: CAISKERALETQYF

d_call: .
clone_size: many
j_call: TRBJ2-3
v_call: TRBV7-9
cdr3_nt: TGTGCCAGCAGCTACCGGGGCCTGGCAGATACGCAGTATTTT
cdr3_aa: CASSYRGLADTQYF

d_call: .
clone_size: many
j_call: TRBJ2-1
v_call: TRBV6-5
cdr3_nt: TGTGCCAGCAGTTACTCCGGGGTTAATCCCTATGAGCAGTTCTTC
cdr3_aa: CASSYSGVNPYEQFF

d_call: .
clone_size: .
j_call: TRBJ1-1
v_call: TRBV7-2
cdr3_nt: TGTGCCAGCAGGAAGGACGGAGGCACTGAAGCTTTCTTT
cdr3_aa: CASRKDGGTEAFF

d_call: TRBD1
clone_size: few
j_call: TRBJ1-4
v_call: TRBV4-2
cdr3_nt: TGTGCCAGCAGCCAAGTTGGGACAGCGAATGAAAAACTGTTTTTT
cdr3_aa: CASSQVGTANEKLFF

d_call: TRBD1
clone_size: few
j_call: TRBJ2-1
v_call: TRBV9
cdr3_nt: TGTGCCAGCAGCGCTGGGACAGGGGGCGCAGGATGGAATGAGCAGTTCTTC
cdr3_aa: CASSAGTGGAGWNEQFF

d_call: .
clone_size: .
j_call: TRBJ2-1
v_call: TRBV18
cdr3_nt: TGTGCCAGCTCACCACGAGAGGGTCGGAATGAGCAGTTCTTC
cdr3_aa: CASSPREGRNEQFF

d_call: .
clone_size: .
j_call: TRBJ1-2
v_call: TRBV6-5
cdr3_nt: TGTGCCAGCGGTCCGTGGGACCGTAACTATGGCTACACCTTC
cdr3_aa: CASGPWDRNYGYTF

d_call: .
clone_size: many
j_call: TRBJ2-4
v_call: TRBV6-2/TRBV6-3
cdr3_nt: TGTGCCAGCAGTTACTCGGGTGAGACACCCATAAACATTCAGTACTTC
cdr3_aa: CASSYSGETPINIQYF

d_call: TRBD2
clone_size: .
j_call: TRBJ2-1
v_call: TRBV5-4
cdr3_nt: TGTGCCAGCAGCTCCTTACTAGCGGGGGCGGCGAACGATGAGCAGTTCTTC
cdr3_aa: CASSSLLAGAANDEQFF

d_call: TRBD1
clone_size: few
j_call: TRBJ2-1
v_call: TRBV6-1
cdr3_nt: TGTGCCAGCAGTGAAGAGTCAGGGGGCTACAATGAGCAGTTCTTC
cdr3_aa: CASSEESGGYNEQFF

d_call: .
clone_size: .
j_call: TRBJ2-5
v_call: TRBV6-5
cdr3_nt: TGTGCCAGCAGTTACAGAGGGGGGGGCCAAGAGACCCAGTACTTC
cdr3_aa: CASSYRGGGQETQYF

d_call: TRBD1
clone_size: .
j_call: TRBJ2-1
v_call: TRBV12-3/TRBV12-4
cdr3_nt: TGTGCCAGCAGTTCCGGGACAGGGTTCTACAATGAGCAGTTCTTC
cdr3_aa: CASSSGTGFYNEQFF

d_call: .
clone_size: .
j_call: TRBJ1-6
v_call: TRBV18
cdr3_nt: TGTGCCAGCTCCCCCCGGGACGGATATAATTCACCCCTCCACTTT
cdr3_aa: CASSPRDGYNSPLHF

d_call: TRBD1
clone_size: few
j_call: TRBJ2-3
v_call: TRBV5-1
cdr3_nt: TGCGCCAGCAACCCGGGACAGTTCACAGATACGCAGTATTTT
cdr3_aa: CASNPGQFTDTQYF

d_call: TRBD2
clone_size: .
j_call: TRBJ2-3
v_call: TRBV20-1
cdr3_nt: TGCAGTGCTAGGGGGCGGGGGGTCACAGATACGCAGTATTTT
cdr3_aa: CSARGRGVTDTQYF

d_call: TRBD1
clone_size: few
j_call: TRBJ2-3
v_call: TRBV5-1
cdr3_nt: TGCGCCAGCAGCTTGGGGACAGGGTTGCCAGATACGCAGTATTTT
cdr3_aa: CASSLGTGLPDTQYF

d_call: TRBD2
clone_size: many
j_call: TRBJ2-1
v_call: TRBV12-3/TRBV12-4
cdr3_nt: TGTGCCAGCAGTTTACGATCCCCGGGACTAGCGGGGGTGTCATACAATGAGCAGTTCTTC
cdr3_aa: CASSLRSPGLAGVSYNEQFF

d_call: .
clone_size: few
j_call: TRBJ1-2
v_call: TRBV20-1
cdr3_nt: TGCAGTGCTAGAGATATGGGGGGCGTGGGCTACACCTTC
cdr3_aa: CSARDMGGVGYTF

d_call: TRBD2
clone_size: .
j_call: TRBJ2-3
v_call: TRBV27
cdr3_nt: TGTGCCAGCAAAAGGACTAGCCCAGATACGCAGTATTTT
cdr3_aa: CASKRTSPDTQYF

d_call: .
clone_size: .
j_call: TRBJ2-5
v_call: TRBV4-2
cdr3_nt: TGTGCCAGCAGCCTGAGGACAGGAGGGCAAGAGACCCAGTACTTC
cdr3_aa: CASSLRTGGQETQYF

d_call: TRBD1
clone_size: many
j_call: TRBJ2-5
v_call: TRBV20-1
cdr3_nt: TGCAGTGTCGTACAGGGGGCGAGTTTAGAGACCCAGTACTTC
cdr3_aa: CSVVQGASLETQYF

d_call: TRBD2
clone_size: .
j_call: TRBJ2-5
v_call: TRBV5-1
cdr3_nt: TGCGCCAGCAGCAACAGGACTAGCGGTGGGGAGACCCAGTACTTC
cdr3_aa: CASSNRTSGGETQYF

d_call: .
clone_size: many
j_call: TRBJ2-2
v_call: TRBV7-3
cdr3_nt: TGTGCCAGCAGCCCGACAGTATACGGGGAGCTGTTTTTT
cdr3_aa: CASSPTVYGELFF

d_call: TRBD2
clone_size: .
j_call: TRBJ2-3
v_call: TRBV7-2
cdr3_nt: TGTGCCAGCAGCCACGGGACTAGCGGGGGGGGCACAGATACGCAGTATTTT
cdr3_aa: CASSHGTSGGGTDTQYF

d_call: .
clone_size: few
j_call: TRBJ2-3
v_call: TRBV10-3
cdr3_nt: TGTGCCATCAGTGAGGGGGGGCGCGAGGGAGATACGCAGTATTTT
cdr3_aa: CAISEGGREGDTQYF

d_call: .
clone_size: .
j_call: TRBJ1-6
v_call: TRBV4-3
cdr3_nt: TGCGCCAGCAGCCAAGACTGGGCGGATTCACCCCTCCACTTT
cdr3_aa: CASSQDWADSPLHF

d_call: .
clone_size: few
j_call: TRBJ2-1
v_call: TRBV12-5
cdr3_nt: TGTGCTAGTGGTTTGGTACACACACTAGGCCGACCCAATGAGCAGTTCTTC
cdr3_aa: CASGLVHTLGRPNEQFF

d_call: TRBD2
clone_size: .
j_call: TRBJ2-3
v_call: TRBV5-1
cdr3_nt: TGCGCCAGCAGAATGAAGACTAGCGGGCCCAGCACAGATACGCAGTATTTT
cdr3_aa: CASRMKTSGPSTDTQYF

d_call: TRBD2
clone_size: many
j_call: TRBJ2-1
v_call: TRBV10-3
cdr3_nt: TGTGCCATCAGACGGACTAGCGGGGAAAGCTCCTACAATGAGCAGTTCTTC
cdr3_aa: CAIRRTSGESSYNEQFF

d_call: .
clone_size: many
j_call: TRBJ2-7
v_call: TRBV7-9
cdr3_nt: TGTGCCGCAGCAGGTCAGCGCGAGCAGTACTTC
cdr3_aa: CAAAGQREQYF

d_call: .
clone_size: .
j_call: TRBJ2-7
v_call: TRBV12-3/TRBV12-4
cdr3_nt: TGTGCCAGCGTACTCTCGGGGGCTCCGAGCGGGCAGTACTTC
cdr3_aa: CASVLSGAPSGQYF

d_call: TRBD2
clone_size: few
j_call: TRBJ2-1
v_call: TRBV20-1
cdr3_nt: TGCAGTGCTAGAGATTTCAGCGGGGGAGCTAATGAGCAGTTCTTC
cdr3_aa: CSARDFSGGANEQFF

d_call: .
clone_size: few
j_call: TRBJ2-5
v_call: TRBV11-2
cdr3_nt: TGTGCCAGCAGCTTAGGGAGGGGGGGCTCGGAGACCCAGTACTTC
cdr3_aa: CASSLGRGGSETQYF